This paragraph covers one T cell receptor beta chain sequence. Its antigen is not identified. CDR1 and CDR2 from the germline V gene are GTSNPN and SVGIG (reference sequence). This CDR3 comprises 17 residues. V was pared by 3 bases and J by 9 bases, with 27 bases between. With 60 Vbeta and 13 Jbeta primers, the PCR was carried out. This table comes from immunoSEQ multiplex PCR, and its TCRdb copy is limited to in-frame clones, with some not included. Here the sample spans around 120,000 clones, 65% to 90% being singletons. This sample is drawn from a study of cytomegalovirus exposure and HLA in healthy donors. Study-wide results and caveats: Later on, a genetic analysis was performed. It linked a missense variant in DCLRE1C with V- and J-gene trimming of TCR beta. Across donors, most TCRs were seen rarely, yet some public ones were widespread. Reported findings show TCR beta sequences accurately forecast HLA-A and HLA-B alleles in most subjects. As a later analysis showed, several of the most significant clusters appeared to be linked to common viral pathogens.

The V and J genes are TRBV30 and TRBJ2-1; a weak D match, TRBD1 (5 bases). The sequence derives from a male donor in good health and CMV-seropositive. Sequenced input: PBMCs. The CDR3 spells CAWSPLFNRQGNGEQFF. The CDR3 DNA reads as TGTGCCTGGAGCCCTTTGTTTAATAGGCAGGGCAACGGTGAGCAGTTCTTC.